These T cell receptor beta chains were read from a single sample in a study of Ad26.COV2.S vaccination and SARS-CoV-2 variants. TCRdb's copy holds only in-frame clones and misses some; the assay was immunoSEQ multiplex PCR. The table has around 250,000 clones, around nine tenths seen once; the top ten hold less than 3.5%. Sequences were derived from peripheral blood, sampled in a trial of Ad26.COV2.S vaccine versus placebo. The receptors come from a person aged 18 to 59 who received the Ad26.COV2.S COVID-19 vaccine or a placebo. The CDR3 runs from the conserved cysteine through the conserved F or W. A D gene is named only where the DNA matches it firmly. Clone size is not always given. Where it is, it says once, few, many or a class for expanded clones.

len	v_gene	abundance	j_gene	d_gene	CDR3aa	CDR3nt
15	TRBV19	.	TRBJ1-5	.	CASSSGDQFNQPQHF	TGTGCCAGTAGTTCCGGAGATCAGTTCAATCAGCCCCAGCATTTT
13	TRBV28	.	TRBJ1-5	.	CASKQGINQPQHF	TGTGCCAGCAAACAGGGAATCAATCAGCCCCAGCATTTT
12	TRBV6-5	.	TRBJ2-7	.	CASSSSSYEQYF	TGTGCCAGCAGCTCTTCATCCTACGAGCAGTACTTC
17	TRBV5-1	once	TRBJ2-1	.	CASSPLWDHGTYNEQFF	TGCGCCAGCAGCCCCTTATGGGATCACGGAACCTACAATGAGCAGTTCTTC
16	TRBV4-3	.	TRBJ2-7	.	CASSQGSGTGSHEQYF	TGCGCCAGCAGCCAAGGGTCCGGGACGGGAAGCCACGAGCAGTACTTC
13	TRBV6-5	.	TRBJ1-2	.	CAMQQGPSYGYTF	TGTGCCATGCAGCAGGGACCCTCCTATGGCTACACCTTC
14	TRBV6-5	.	TRBJ1-2	.	CASKQISVGYGYTF	TGTGCCAGCAAACAGATCTCGGTGGGCTATGGCTACACCTTC
17	TRBV7-2	.	TRBJ2-3	TRBD2	CASSLAGLAVNTDTQYF	TGTGCCAGCAGCTTAGCCGGACTAGCGGTCAACACAGATACGCAGTATTTT
15	TRBV30	.	TRBJ1-2	TRBD1	CAWRIQGSTNYGYTF	TGTGCCTGGAGGATACAGGGGTCAACTAACTATGGCTACACCTTC
13	TRBV5-5	.	TRBJ2-5	TRBD1	CASSLRGPETQYF	TGTGCCAGCAGCCTAAGGGGGCCAGAGACCCAGTACTTC
13	TRBV27	.	TRBJ2-5	.	CASSNRVLETQYF	TGTGCCAGCAGCAACAGGGTCCTAGAGACCCAGTACTTC
16	TRBV4-1	.	TRBJ1-5	.	CASSQVVLLGNQPQHF	TGCGCCAGCAGCCAAGTTGTCTTATTGGGGAATCAGCCCCAGCATTTT
17	TRBV21-1	.	TRBJ2-4	.	CASSAGTGLTDQNIQYF	TGTGCCAGCAGCGCCGGGACAGGGCTGACGGACCAAAACATTCAGTACTTC
18	TRBV7-8	.	TRBJ2-1	TRBD2	CASSSGLAGGPELNEQFF	TGTGCCAGCAGCTCCGGACTAGCGGGAGGGCCGGAATTGAATGAGCAGTTCTTC
11	TRBV12-3/TRBV12-4	.	TRBJ1-1	.	CASSSYTEAFF	TGTGCCAGCAGTTCTTATACTGAAGCTTTCTTT
18	TRBV2	.	TRBJ1-5	.	CASSGLEPATHSNQPQHF	TGTGCCAGCAGTGGACTGGAGCCCGCGACCCATAGCAATCAGCCCCAGCATTTT
14	TRBV30	.	TRBJ1-2	.	CAWSDQGYYYGYTF	TGTGCCTGGAGTGACCAGGGCTACTACTATGGCTACACCTTC
12	TRBV12-3/TRBV12-4	.	TRBJ2-7	.	CASRLGGREQYF	TGTGCCAGCAGGCTGGGGGGACGGGAGCAGTACTTC
15	TRBV15	.	TRBJ2-7	.	CATSSGGLSGYEQYF	TGTGCCACCAGCAGCGGGGGCCTCTCCGGATACGAGCAGTACTTC
15	TRBV4-1	.	TRBJ1-5	.	CASKRTALQDQPQHF	TGCGCCAGCAAAAGGACGGCGCTTCAAGATCAGCCCCAGCATTTT
11	TRBV18	.	TRBJ2-1	.	CASSSRNEQFF	TGTGCCAGCTCATCTAGGAATGAGCAGTTCTTC
16	TRBV7-3	.	TRBJ2-3	TRBD2	CASSEGRGTSTDTQYF	TGTGCCAGCAGTGAGGGGCGGGGGACTAGCACAGATACGCAGTATTTT